This T cell receptor (beta chain) emerged from a study of OX40 agonist ivuxolimab in advanced cancers. V shed 5 bases, J shed 2 bases, and the junction held 9 bases outside the gene matches. Germline CDR1 reads SGHTA; CDR2 reads FQGNSA. The CDR3 sequence is 15 residues long. A word on this clone: Its specificity is unknown.

Using immunoSEQ multiplex PCR, the repertoire was profiled, and TCRdb retains in-frame clones only, with some absent. This sample has 30,000 to 45,000 clones, with 82% found just once. Study findings and constraints: The study found that CD8+ T cells averaged more expanded clones than CD4+.

Samples were taken at baseline and on day 1 of cycles 4 and 7. The V gene is TRBV7-2, the J gene TRBJ2-7, with TRBD2 matching over 7 bases. Sequencing used CD4+ or CD8+ T cells sorted from blood, obtained in a trial of the OX40 agonist ivuxolimab. This receptor was identified in an adult with an advanced solid tumor such as melanoma, head and neck, liver or kidney cancer. The CDR3 loop is CASSPGRGSAYEQYF. Written as DNA, the CDR3 is TGTGCCAGCAGCCCAGGGCGGGGGTCGGCCTACGAGCAGTACTTC.